These T cell receptor beta chains were read from a single sample in a study of blood T cell repertoires in COVID-19. Data came from immunoSEQ multiplex PCR; TCRdb stores just in-frame clones and leaves some out. The sample lists about 54,000 clones; approximately 87% were seen once. The material sequenced was peripheral blood. Receptors originate from a man aged 40-50 years with active COVID-19. CDR3s include the opening cysteine and the closing phenylalanine or tryptophan. The order of the fields is J gene, D gene, clone size, V gene, CDR3 protein, CDR3 DNA. A D gene is named only where the DNA matches it firmly. Size is omitted from some rows. Given values are once, few, many or a class for expanded clones.

j_call: TRBJ2-7
d_call: -
clone_size: -
v_call: TRBV9
cdr3_aa: CASSVESRSYEQYF
cdr3_nt: TGTGCCAGCAGCGTAGAGAGCCGATCCTACGAGCAGTACTTC

j_call: TRBJ1-2
d_call: -
clone_size: -
v_call: TRBV20-1
cdr3_aa: CSASPGPRGYTF
cdr3_nt: TGCAGTGCTAGTCCAGGTCCCCGGGGCTACACCTTC

j_call: TRBJ2-7
d_call: TRBD1
clone_size: -
v_call: TRBV24-1
cdr3_aa: CATSDRTGYPYEQYF
cdr3_nt: TGTGCCACCAGTGATCGGACAGGGTACCCCTACGAGCAGTACTTC

j_call: TRBJ2-1
d_call: -
clone_size: -
v_call: TRBV20-1
cdr3_aa: CSASRSQGSLVFF
cdr3_nt: TGCAGTGCTAGTCGCTCCCAGGGGAGCCTGGTGTTCTTC

j_call: TRBJ2-2
d_call: -
clone_size: -
v_call: TRBV27
cdr3_aa: CASSYHRGDGPGELFF
cdr3_nt: TGTGCCAGCAGTTACCATCGGGGAGATGGACCCGGGGAGCTGTTTTTT

j_call: TRBJ2-3
d_call: -
clone_size: once
v_call: TRBV5-4
cdr3_aa: CASSLESGGTDTQYF
cdr3_nt: TGTGCCAGCAGCTTGGAATCAGGGGGCACAGATACGCAGTATTTT

j_call: TRBJ2-5
d_call: TRBD2
clone_size: -
v_call: TRBV23-1
cdr3_aa: CAIYLVTSGVETQYF
cdr3_nt: TGCGCCATCTACCTCGTGACTAGCGGAGTAGAGACCCAGTACTTC

j_call: TRBJ1-4
d_call: -
clone_size: -
v_call: TRBV9
cdr3_aa: CASSVGTGVNEKLFF
cdr3_nt: TGTGCCAGCAGCGTAGGTACAGGCGTTAATGAAAAACTGTTTTTT

j_call: TRBJ2-5
d_call: -
clone_size: -
v_call: TRBV6-5
cdr3_aa: CATSYLAESQETQYF
cdr3_nt: TGTGCCACCAGTTACTTGGCGGAAAGTCAAGAGACCCAGTACTTC

j_call: TRBJ2-5
d_call: -
clone_size: -
v_call: TRBV2
cdr3_aa: CASRLSETQYF
cdr3_nt: TGTGCCAGCAGGCTATCAGAGACCCAGTACTTC

j_call: TRBJ1-2
d_call: -
clone_size: -
v_call: TRBV18
cdr3_aa: CASSPAVLNYGYTF
cdr3_nt: TGTGCCAGCTCACCGGCAGTTCTTAACTATGGCTACACCTTC

j_call: TRBJ2-5
d_call: -
clone_size: -
v_call: TRBV28
cdr3_aa: CASSSLRGQETQYF
cdr3_nt: TGTGCCAGCAGTTCCCTCAGGGGACAAGAGACCCAGTACTTC

j_call: TRBJ1-2
d_call: TRBD1
clone_size: -
v_call: TRBV28
cdr3_aa: CASSGQGWDGYTF
cdr3_nt: TGTGCCAGCAGCGGACAGGGGTGGGATGGCTACACCTTC

j_call: TRBJ1-3
d_call: -
clone_size: -
v_call: TRBV11-2
cdr3_aa: CASSLVRQAPNTIYF
cdr3_nt: TGTGCCAGCAGCTTAGTTCGGCAGGCGCCGAACACCATATATTTT

j_call: TRBJ2-1
d_call: -
clone_size: -
v_call: TRBV30
cdr3_aa: CASKSGGARDEQFF
cdr3_nt: TGTGCCTCGAAATCTGGAGGGGCGCGCGATGAGCAGTTCTTC

j_call: TRBJ2-3
d_call: TRBD2
clone_size: -
v_call: TRBV11-2
cdr3_aa: CASSSHGTSGRVGTDTQYF
cdr3_nt: TGTGCCAGCAGCTCCCATGGGACTAGCGGGAGGGTGGGTACAGATACGCAGTATTTT

j_call: TRBJ2-1
d_call: TRBD2
clone_size: -
v_call: TRBV5-1
cdr3_aa: CASSFVLAGGYNEQFF
cdr3_nt: TGCGCCAGCAGCTTTGTGCTAGCGGGAGGTTACAATGAGCAGTTCTTC

j_call: TRBJ2-1
d_call: TRBD1
clone_size: -
v_call: TRBV7-9
cdr3_aa: CASSGAGGSYNEQFF
cdr3_nt: TGTGCCAGCAGCGGGGCAGGGGGATCCTACAATGAGCAGTTCTTC

j_call: TRBJ2-1
d_call: TRBD2
clone_size: -
v_call: TRBV3-1/TRBV3-2
cdr3_aa: CASSQGREGNEQFF
cdr3_nt: TGTGCCAGCAGCCAAGGGCGGGAGGGCAATGAGCAGTTCTTC

j_call: TRBJ1-2
d_call: TRBD1
clone_size: -
v_call: TRBV3-1/TRBV3-2
cdr3_aa: CASSQAGGVGYTF
cdr3_nt: TGTGCCAGCAGCCAAGCAGGGGGAGTGGGCTACACCTTC

j_call: TRBJ1-1
d_call: -
clone_size: -
v_call: TRBV5-1
cdr3_aa: CASQSRGMNTEAFF
cdr3_nt: TGCGCCAGTCAGTCCCGGGGGATGAACACTGAAGCTTTCTTT

j_call: TRBJ2-2
d_call: TRBD1
clone_size: -
v_call: TRBV7-2
cdr3_aa: CASSLFAGGTGELFF
cdr3_nt: TGTGCCAGCAGCTTATTCGCAGGGGGCACCGGGGAGCTGTTTTTT

j_call: TRBJ2-2
d_call: -
clone_size: -
v_call: TRBV18
cdr3_aa: CASSPPRKRASLHGELFF
cdr3_nt: TGTGCCAGCTCACCACCTAGGAAGCGGGCCTCTCTACACGGGGAGCTGTTTTTT

j_call: TRBJ2-5
d_call: TRBD2
clone_size: -
v_call: TRBV3-1/TRBV3-2
cdr3_aa: CASSQGASGLAAQYF
cdr3_nt: TGTGCCAGCAGCCAAGGGGCTAGCGGGCTCGCGGCCCAGTACTTC

j_call: TRBJ2-1
d_call: TRBD2
clone_size: -
v_call: TRBV5-4
cdr3_aa: CASSLSGRAAPREQFF
cdr3_nt: TGTGCCAGCAGCTTGAGCGGGAGGGCCGCCCCCAGGGAGCAGTTCTTC

j_call: TRBJ1-2
d_call: -
clone_size: -
v_call: TRBV2
cdr3_aa: CASSEARRAGGYTF
cdr3_nt: TGTGCCAGCAGTGAAGCCAGGAGGGCGGGTGGCTACACCTTC

j_call: TRBJ1-2
d_call: -
clone_size: few
v_call: TRBV12-3/TRBV12-4
cdr3_aa: CASSPNLNGYTF
cdr3_nt: TGTGCCAGCAGCCCTAATCTTAACGGCTACACCTTC

j_call: TRBJ2-1
d_call: TRBD2
clone_size: few
v_call: TRBV19
cdr3_aa: CATRDLAGKYNEQFF
cdr3_nt: TGTGCCACGAGGGATTTAGCGGGGAAATACAATGAGCAGTTCTTC

j_call: TRBJ2-2
d_call: -
clone_size: large
v_call: TRBV3-1/TRBV3-2
cdr3_aa: CASSLVGAGELFF
cdr3_nt: TGTGCCAGCAGCCTCGTCGGGGCCGGGGAGCTGTTTTTT

j_call: TRBJ1-2
d_call: -
clone_size: -
v_call: TRBV10-3
cdr3_aa: CAISESPGERIYGYTF
cdr3_nt: TGTGCCATCAGTGAGTCCCCAGGGGAGAGGATCTATGGCTACACCTTC

j_call: TRBJ1-1
d_call: TRBD1
clone_size: -
v_call: TRBV28
cdr3_aa: CASSLSSGGTEAFF
cdr3_nt: TGTGCCAGCAGTTTAAGTTCAGGGGGCACTGAAGCTTTCTTT

j_call: TRBJ2-3
d_call: -
clone_size: -
v_call: TRBV7-6
cdr3_aa: CASSSLTLTRVAGTDTQYF
cdr3_nt: TGTGCCAGCAGCTCACTTACTCTGACTAGGGTAGCTGGCACAGATACGCAGTATTTT

j_call: TRBJ2-3
d_call: TRBD1
clone_size: -
v_call: TRBV19
cdr3_aa: CASSMGTGTDTQYF
cdr3_nt: TGTGCCAGTAGTATGGGGACAGGCACAGATACGCAGTATTTT

j_call: TRBJ2-1
d_call: TRBD2
clone_size: -
v_call: TRBV7-9
cdr3_aa: CASRTGLAGVGSYNEQFF
cdr3_nt: TGTGCCAGCAGGACCGGACTAGCGGGAGTGGGATCCTACAATGAGCAGTTCTTC

j_call: TRBJ2-2
d_call: TRBD2
clone_size: -
v_call: TRBV19
cdr3_aa: CASSPEGGLAGGDGELFF
cdr3_nt: TGTGCCAGTAGTCCCGAAGGGGGGCTAGCGGGAGGAGACGGGGAGCTGTTTTTT

j_call: TRBJ1-1
d_call: -
clone_size: -
v_call: TRBV18
cdr3_aa: CASSPSKNTEAFF
cdr3_nt: TGTGCCAGCTCACCTTCCAAGAACACTGAAGCTTTCTTT

j_call: TRBJ2-7
d_call: TRBD1
clone_size: -
v_call: TRBV6-5
cdr3_aa: CAIRGPLETDEQYF
cdr3_nt: TGTGCCATCAGGGGGCCCCTCGAAACCGACGAGCAGTACTTC

j_call: TRBJ1-3
d_call: -
clone_size: -
v_call: TRBV25-1
cdr3_aa: CASIDSLRAGNTIYF
cdr3_nt: TGTGCCAGCATCGACAGTCTTCGGGCTGGAAACACCATATATTTT

j_call: TRBJ2-3
d_call: TRBD2
clone_size: -
v_call: TRBV7-9
cdr3_aa: CASSLAGLAGADTQYF
cdr3_nt: TGTGCCAGCAGCTTAGCGGGACTAGCGGGAGCAGATACGCAGTATTTT

j_call: TRBJ2-7
d_call: TRBD2
clone_size: -
v_call: TRBV24-1
cdr3_aa: CATSDWSGRGEQYF
cdr3_nt: TGTGCCACCAGTGATTGGTCGGGGAGGGGCGAGCAGTACTTC

j_call: TRBJ1-2
d_call: TRBD1
clone_size: -
v_call: TRBV4-1
cdr3_aa: CASSQVQGAKDYGYTF
cdr3_nt: TGCGCCAGCAGCCAGGTACAGGGGGCAAAAGACTATGGCTACACCTTC

j_call: TRBJ2-7
d_call: TRBD1
clone_size: -
v_call: TRBV18
cdr3_aa: CASSPPWFRTGDEQYF
cdr3_nt: TGTGCCAGCTCACCACCGTGGTTCCGGACAGGAGACGAGCAGTACTTC

j_call: TRBJ1-2
d_call: -
clone_size: few
v_call: TRBV27
cdr3_aa: CASSPQGLYGYTF
cdr3_nt: TGTGCCAGCAGTCCACAGGGCCTCTATGGCTACACCTTC

j_call: TRBJ1-5
d_call: -
clone_size: few
v_call: TRBV7-9
cdr3_aa: CASSRDNQPQHF
cdr3_nt: TGTGCCAGCAGCCGAGACAATCAGCCCCAGCATTTT

j_call: TRBJ1-1
d_call: -
clone_size: -
v_call: TRBV5-6
cdr3_aa: CASSLEGRVGTEAFF
cdr3_nt: TGTGCCAGCAGCTTGGAGGGGCGCGTGGGCACTGAAGCTTTCTTT

j_call: TRBJ1-1
d_call: -
clone_size: -
v_call: TRBV12-3/TRBV12-4
cdr3_aa: CASSLNLQRAFF
cdr3_nt: TGTGCCAGCAGTCTAAACCTACAGAGAGCTTTCTTT

j_call: TRBJ2-1
d_call: TRBD2
clone_size: -
v_call: TRBV6-4
cdr3_aa: CASSEREYNEQFF
cdr3_nt: TGTGCCAGCAGTGAGCGGGAGTACAATGAGCAGTTCTTC

j_call: TRBJ2-1
d_call: TRBD2
clone_size: once
v_call: TRBV4-1
cdr3_aa: CASSGSLSGRAGEQFF
cdr3_nt: TGCGCCAGCAGCGGAAGTCTTAGCGGGAGGGCCGGTGAGCAGTTCTTC

j_call: TRBJ1-2
d_call: TRBD1
clone_size: -
v_call: TRBV2
cdr3_aa: CASSEGQQYGYTF
cdr3_nt: TGTGCCAGCAGTGAGGGACAGCAGTATGGCTACACCTTC

j_call: TRBJ2-3
d_call: -
clone_size: -
v_call: TRBV11-2
cdr3_aa: CASSPEGSGSTDTQYF
cdr3_nt: TGTGCCAGCAGCCCAGAGGGTAGCGGTAGCACAGATACGCAGTATTTT

j_call: TRBJ2-1
d_call: -
clone_size: -
v_call: TRBV4-2
cdr3_aa: CASSQAGVLTYNEQFF
cdr3_nt: TGTGCCAGCAGCCAAGCCGGGGTATTGACCTACAATGAGCAGTTCTTC

j_call: TRBJ2-1
d_call: -
clone_size: -
v_call: TRBV2
cdr3_aa: CASSELRGGNEQFF
cdr3_nt: TGTGCCAGCAGTGAATTAAGGGGAGGCAATGAGCAGTTCTTC

j_call: TRBJ1-5
d_call: TRBD1
clone_size: -
v_call: TRBV24-1
cdr3_aa: CATSERQGGGNQPQHF
cdr3_nt: TGTGCCACCAGTGAGCGACAGGGGGGAGGCAATCAGCCCCAGCATTTT

j_call: TRBJ2-1
d_call: TRBD2
clone_size: -
v_call: TRBV19
cdr3_aa: CASSIRLAGGENEQFF
cdr3_nt: TGTGCCAGTAGTATCAGACTAGCGGGAGGGGAGAATGAGCAGTTCTTC

j_call: TRBJ2-7
d_call: TRBD1
clone_size: -
v_call: TRBV14
cdr3_aa: CASSPPTGGESPLLRRQGEQYF
cdr3_nt: TGTGCCAGCAGCCCGCCCACAGGGGGCGAGTCTCCTCTCCTACGACGCCAGGGCGAGCAGTACTTC

j_call: TRBJ2-7
d_call: -
clone_size: -
v_call: TRBV7-8
cdr3_aa: CASSLSGYEQYF
cdr3_nt: TGTGCCAGCAGCTTATCCGGTTACGAGCAGTACTTC

j_call: TRBJ1-1
d_call: -
clone_size: -
v_call: TRBV6-4
cdr3_aa: CASSDGREFNTEAFF
cdr3_nt: TGTGCCAGCAGTGACGGGAGAGAATTCAACACTGAAGCTTTCTTT